This T cell receptor (beta chain) was retrieved from a study of blood T cell repertoires in COVID-19 (dated by TCRdb to 2020 to 2022). Background for the entire study: The collaborator samples originated in the United States, Italy and Spain and spanned the acute and convalescent phases of COVID-19. Where available, HLA class I and class II types were taken from metadata supplied by the sample provider and were not determined by assay-based typing. Deeply sampled blood TCRbeta repertoires from subjects exposed to, actively infected with, or recovered from COVID-19 were included in the dataset. The sample metadata nearly always contained a de-identified subject ID, COVID-19 status, age in years and sex. The material from the prospective study consisted of cDNA or gDNA derived from T cells, B-cell-depleted T cells, or PBMCs. The samples were drawn from two sources: the first 160 participants of the ongoing ImmuneRACE study, and fewer than 1,500 subjects contributed by 6 global collaborators. A freely available public database, intended as a resource for researchers studying the immune response to SARS-CoV-2, is where the repertoires were released.

TCRbeta CDR3 regions were amplified from genomic DNA by means of the immunoSEQ Assay, a bias-controlled multiplex PCR. The study's own analysis went as follows. Within the assay, amplification of reference gene primers was used to estimate how many nucleated cells each sample contained. Sequence reads were collapsed and filtered to measure the absolute abundance of every unique TCRbeta CDR3 rearrangement. Productive Simpson clonality was computed per sample as the square root of Simpson's diversity index over productive rearrangements. Here the immuneACCESS table is served through TCRdb, limited to in-frame sequences with V and J called. Missing clones are a known gap in these copies; in checked studies unresolved V genes cover under half, and the rest lacks a known reason. D and trimming were read from the DNA, whereas the V and J calls and clone size are those reported in that table. This sample is represented by roughly 87,000 clones; 60% to 80% of them were singletons. The top ten hold about 4.2% of the sample.

Based on the germline V gene, the CDR1 and CDR2 sequences are SGHTS and YDEGEE. From cysteine to phenylalanine, the CDR3 is 17 amino acids long. Kept here is only the CDR3 DNA, which spans 51 bases and is read in frame from base 1. Ends trimmed: V by 4 bases, J by 1 base; bases unmatched to a gene: 7. What the research found in general, with its limitations: How much clinical and demographic metadata was included differed by source and by participant, and the metadata was provided uncurated.

The collaborating institutions used their own protocols to collect whole blood in K2EDTA tubes. Collaborator samples were shipped for TCRbeta analysis as frozen whole blood, isolated PBMCs, or DNA extracted from either sample type. Of note for this clone: Its target antigen remains unknown. Base-call qualities are not available, and no considerably larger clone is one nucleotide away.

The source of this sequence is a woman aged 45-65 years with acute or convalescent COVID-19. Here the chain combines TRBV5-8 and TRBJ2-5; 13 middle bases align to TRBD2. Sequenced material: peripheral blood. The CDR3 region has the sequence CASSPGTSGTSQETQYF. The DNA reads as follows: TGTGCCAGCAGCCCCGGGACTAGCGGGACCTCCCAAGAGACCCAGTACTTC.